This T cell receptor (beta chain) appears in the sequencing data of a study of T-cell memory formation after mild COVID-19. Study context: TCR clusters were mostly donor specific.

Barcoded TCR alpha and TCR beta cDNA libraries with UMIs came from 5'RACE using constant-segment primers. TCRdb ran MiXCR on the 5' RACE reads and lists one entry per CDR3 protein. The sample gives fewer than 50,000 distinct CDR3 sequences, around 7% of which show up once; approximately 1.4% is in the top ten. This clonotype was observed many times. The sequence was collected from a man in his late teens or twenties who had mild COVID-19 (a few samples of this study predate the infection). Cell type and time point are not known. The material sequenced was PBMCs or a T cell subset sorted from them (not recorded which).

DNA of the CDR3: TGCGCCAGCAGCCAAAGACAGGTGCCTGGGTCCTACAATGAGCAGTTCTTC. Residues: CASSQRQVPGSYNEQFF. The chain joins TRBV5-1 to TRBJ2-1, with D perhaps TRBD1 (6 bases). Trimming removed 4 bases from V and 1 base from J, with 18 bases in between. This CDR3 is built from 17 residues. Looked up from germline, CDR1 is SGHRS and CDR2 is YFSETQ.